This TCR beta chain was documented in a study of OX40 agonist ivuxolimab in advanced cancers. Measured with immunoSEQ multiplex PCR; TCRdb has only the in-frame clones, and not every one. Of 40,000 to 45,000 clones detected, 80% to 90% appear once; the ten largest clones hold 4.7%. The germline gives CDR1 GTSNPN, CDR2 SVGIG (reference sequence). With 2 bases clipped from V and 6 bases from J, the junction kept 5 bases outside the gene matches. The CDR3 spans 14 residues. The material sequenced was CD4+ or CD8+ T cells sorted from blood, taken in a trial of the OX40 agonist ivuxolimab. The TCR comes from an adult with an advanced solid tumor such as melanoma, head and neck, liver or kidney cancer. The V call is TRBV30, the J call TRBJ1-5, with 9 bases that match TRBD1. The CDR3 sequence is CAWSRGQGAQPQHF. CDR3 DNA: TGTGCCTGGAGTAGGGGACAGGGAGCTCAGCCCCAGCATTTT.